The 32 T cell receptor beta chains in this list originate from one sample, sequenced in a study of CD8+ T cells in alopecia areata. Researchers sorted pooled cutaneous lymph node cells on the basis of CD4, CD8alpha, NKG2D, NKG2ACE and other markers. RNA, once extracted, was reverse transcribed into cDNA for use as the sequencing template. Sequencing used immunoSEQ multiplex PCR; TCRdb keeps in-frame clones, though not all of them. The sample shows 250,000 or so clones, none of them appearing just once. What was sequenced was CD4+ T cells sorted from a lymph node. The receptors come from a C3H/HeJ mouse with alopecia areata. For this strain, the MHC haplotype corresponds to H2-k.

For this clone: All gene names here are mouse names. The CDR3 goes on 4 residues after the read ends, and that part is filled in from the germline J gene. The rearrangement joins TRBV1 to TRBJ2-7; D is unclear. Germline V lookup: CDR1 NSQYPW, CDR2 LRSPGD (reference sequence). CDR3 length equals 12 residues. V lost 4 bases to trimming and J lost 3 bases, with 7 bases between them. This CDR3 reads CTCSGQIYEQYF. The CDR3 bases that were read are TGCACCTGCAGTGGACAAATCTAT.

As regards this clone: The gene names here belong to mouse. The read terminates 4 residues ahead of where the CDR3 ends, so the germline J gene completes it. The same CDR3 arises from other DNA sequences in this sample as well. The chain joins TRBV19 to TRBJ2-5; TRBD2 aligns across 9 bases. J gave up 3 bases and V 5 bases, and 1 base lay outside the gene matches. This CDR3 comprises 13 residues. Germline CDR1 is FNHDT and CDR2 is SITEND (reference sequence). CDR3 in amino acids: CASSTGGQDTQYF. Partial CDR3 DNA: TGTGCCAGCAGCACTGGGGGGCAAGAC.

In this sample, this clone turned up a few times. Mouse names are used for the genes. The read finishes 4 residues shy of the CDR3 end, and the germline J gene is used to complete it. V usage is TRBV13-3 and J usage is TRBJ1-2; D gene unclear. Germline CDR1 NNHDY, CDR2 SYVADS. The CDR3 sequence is 14 residues long. V lost 2 bases and J lost 0, with 8 bases in between. The CDR3 bases that were read are TGTGCCAGCAGTGACCAGAATGCAAACTCC. This translates into CASSDQNANS. From start to end, the CDR3 is CASSDQNANSDYTF.

This clone was detected only a few times. Mouse names are used for the genes. The read stops 4 residues short of the end of the CDR3; the missing end is completed from the germline J gene. Distinct nucleotide sequences in the sample also encode this CDR3. The chain carries TRBV19 and TRBJ2-1; the D gene is possibly TRBD1 (6 bases). The CDR3 runs 13 residues. V lost 6 bases, J lost 1 base, and 8 bases lay in between. Germline assignment: CDR1 FNHDT and CDR2 SITEND (reference sequence). The chain's CDR3 is CASTRGNYAEQFF. CDR3 bases read: TGTGCCAGCACGAGGGGGAACTATGCT.

Ten or more counts support this clone. The germline and genes are mouse ones. With the read ending 4 residues before the CDR3 end, the germline J gene is used to fill in that end. The genes are TRBV31 and TRBJ2-3, with 12 bases aligning to TRBD2. This CDR3 has 16 residues. With V trimmed by 1 base and J by 3 bases, 5 bases remained unmatched. Germline CDR1 is GKSSPN and CDR2 is SITVG. This chain's CDR3 is CAWSPGTGGKAETLYF. The sequenced part of the CDR3 DNA is TGTGCCTGGAGTCCAGGGACTGGGGGGAAGGCAGAA. Looking up the rest from reference TRBV31 and TRBJ2-3 gives the full variable domain: AQTIHQWPVAEIKAVGSPLSLGCTIKGKSSPNLYWYWQATGGTLQQLFYSITVGQVESVVQLNLSASRPKDDQFILSTEKLLLSHSGFYLCAWSPGTGGKAETLYFGSGTRLTVL.

Details on this clone: The gene names here belong to mouse. The CDR3 extends 4 residues past the end of the read, so its final part is completed from the germline J gene. The rearrangement links TRBV1 to TRBJ1-2; a possible D gene is TRBD1 (5 bases). Germline assignment: CDR1 NSQYPW and CDR2 LRSPGD (reference sequence). The CDR3 consists of 14 residues. V was cut by 3 bases and J by 3 bases, with 11 bases left in between. CDR3 bases read: TGCACCTGCAGTGCCGCCAGGGTTGACTCC. This gives the protein CTCSAARVDS. The full CDR3 is CTCSAARVDSDYTF.

This clone was detected a few times. The gene symbols are mouse symbols. The read ends 4 residues before the CDR3 terminus; that terminus is restored from the germline J gene. The chain combines TRBV19 with TRBJ2-2, with TRBD1 identical over 9 bases. The CDR3 runs 15 residues. CDR1 is FNHDT and CDR2 is SITEND in the germline V gene (reference sequence). The junction had 3 bases not matched to a gene; V was cut back by 2 bases and J by 4 bases. CDR3 loop: CASSIYRGRTGQLYF. CDR3 DNA (partial): TGTGCCAGCAGTATTTACAGGGGGCGCACCGGG.

About this clone: Genes here carry mouse names. The CDR3 extends 4 residues past the end of the read, so its final part is completed from the germline J gene. The same CDR3 can be traced to other DNA sequences in this sample. J is TRBJ2-2 and V is TRBV17, with 8 bases identical to TRBD1. CDR3 size: 14 residues. The J segment lost 5 bases and the V segment lost 2 bases, leaving 1 base of the junction unmatched. Germline lookup yields CDR1 MNHDT and CDR2 YYDKIL. The sequenced CDR3 bases are TGTGCTAGCAGTAGACAGGGGGCGACCGGG. This sequence encodes CASSRQGATG. In full, the CDR3 reads CASSRQGATGQLYF.

Concerning this clone itself: Germline and genes here are mouse. The read ends 4 residues before the CDR3 terminus; that terminus is restored from the germline J gene. Other DNA sequences in the sample encode the same CDR3. The chain uses TRBV19 and TRBJ2-1; 9 bases agree with TRBD2. With 2 bases clipped from V and 4 bases from J, the junction kept 4 bases outside the gene matches. This CDR3 has 15 amino acids. Germline CDR1 reads FNHDT; CDR2 reads SITEND (reference sequence). The sequenced CDR3 bases are TGTGCCAGCAGTATGCTGGGGGGGAATTATGCT. It encodes CASSMLGGNYA. Given in full, the CDR3 is CASSMLGGNYAEQFF. The variable domain in full, completed from reference TRBV19 and TRBJ2-1, reads GGIITQTPKFLIGQEGQKLTLKCQQNFNHDTMYWYRQDSGKGLRLIYYSITENDLQKGDLSEGYDASREKKSSFSLTVTSAQKNEMAVFLCASSMLGGNYAEQFFGPGTRLTVL.

This clone was seen a handful of times. The gene names here belong to mouse. The read stops 4 residues short of the end of the CDR3; the missing end is completed from the germline J gene. Different DNA sequences within this sample yield the same CDR3. V is TRBV13-1 and J is TRBJ2-7; 12 bases agree with TRBD2. Germline-derived CDR1 and CDR2 are NSHNY and SYGAGN. After removal of 5 bases from V and 0 bases from J, the junction contained 3 bases not matched to a gene. This CDR3 spans 15 amino acids. The CDR3 reads CASRGTGGSSYEQYF. The sequenced CDR3 bases are TGTGCCAGCAGGGGGACTGGGGGGAGCTCCTAT.

As concerns this clone: The germline and genes are mouse ones. Here the CDR3 reads CASGGDISYEQYF. Incomplete CDR3 DNA: TGTGCCAGCGGTGGGGACATCTCCTAT. The chain combines TRBV13-2 with TRBJ2-7, with D possibly matching TRBD1 (6 bases). The CDR3 is cut off 4 residues early in the read; its end comes from the germline J gene. V was clipped by 3 bases and J by 0 bases, with 7 bases between them. This CDR3 contains 13 residues. Germline lookup yields CDR1 NNHNN and CDR2 SYGAGS (reference sequence).

The sample holds a few counts of this clone. The genes and germline here are from mouse. The missing CDR3 end, 4 residues past where the read stops, is filled in from the germline J gene. This chain joins TRBV5 and TRBJ2-1; no firm D call. Looked up from germline, CDR1 is LGHNA and CDR2 is YNLKQL (reference sequence). V lost 2 bases, J lost 0 bases, and 8 bases lay in between. The CDR3 covers 15 residues. The CDR3 spells CASSQTPYNYAEQFF. The sequenced part of the CDR3 DNA is TGTGCCAGCAGCCAAACACCCTATAACTATGCT.

This clone was observed a few times. Gene names refer to mouse genes. The sequenced fragment ends 4 residues before the CDR3 boundary, so the rest is inferred from the germline J gene. The chain is built from TRBV19 and TRBJ1-1; possible D gene TRBD1, 6 bases. Trimming left V 6 bases short and J 4 bases short, with 13 bases between. Germline V gene data show CDR1 as FNHDT and CDR2 as SITEND (reference sequence). The CDR3 totals 13 residues. CDR3 DNA, as far as it was read: TGTGCCAGCACCTCCGGGACAACCACA. Protein product: CASTSGTTT. The whole CDR3 protein reads CASTSGTTTEVFF.

Notes on this clone: A much larger clonotype is one base distant, so this may be a read error. Gene labels here are mouse ones. Coverage ceases 4 residues before the CDR3 finishes, and the germline J gene fills in the end. Other DNA variants within this sample encode the same CDR3. The V call is TRBV31, the J call TRBJ2-2, with 9 bases identical to TRBD2. V gave up 3 bases and J gave up 2 bases; unmatched junction bases: 1. In germline, CDR1 is GKSSPN, CDR2 SITVG. This CDR3 has 14 amino acids. CDR3 DNA (partial): TGTGCCTGGAGGCTGGGGGGGAACACCGGG. Residues: CAWRLGGNTG. From start to end, the CDR3 is CAWRLGGNTGQLYF.

As regards this clone: The gene names here belong to mouse. Sequencing ends 4 residues short of the CDR3 end; the germline J gene provides the rest. The rearrangement uses TRBV1 and TRBJ2-5; D ambiguous. Trimming left V 0 bases short and J 0 bases short, with 7 bases between. The CDR3 loop spans 15 amino acids. CDR1 and CDR2 (germline): NSQYPW, LRSPGD (reference sequence). The CDR3 sequence is CTCSADWFNQDTQYF. The DNA read from the CDR3 is TGCACCTGCAGTGCAGACTGGTTTAACCAAGAC.

About this clone itself: Each gene name is a mouse one. Read data end 4 residues before the CDR3 end; the end is taken from the germline J gene. The V and J genes are TRBV13-3 and TRBJ1-2; D unclear. Trimming shortened V by 5 bases and J by 0 bases, and 8 bases separated the two germline ends. The germline V gene has CDR1 NNHDY and CDR2 SYVADS. CDR3 length: 13 residues. CDR3 region: CASRQSANSDYTF. Partial CDR3 DNA: TGTGCCAGCAGACAGAGTGCAAACTCC.

This clone was observed a few times. Germline and genes here are mouse. Read data end 4 residues before the CDR3 end; the end is taken from the germline J gene. This sample includes further DNA sequences coding for the same CDR3. The chain uses TRBV13-1 and TRBJ2-1; 9 positions match TRBD2. V dropped 5 bases and J dropped 1; count of bases not matched to a gene: 1. This CDR3 spans 14 amino acids. Per germline, CDR1 NSHNY and CDR2 SYGAGN. The sequenced part of the CDR3 DNA is TGTGCCAGCAGAGGACTGGGGAACTATGCT. This codes for CASRGLGNYA. In full, the CDR3 reads CASRGLGNYAEQFF.

On this clone itself: Gene names and germline refer to mouse. The CDR3 end is not reached by the read, which stops 4 residues before it; the germline J gene fills it in. This specimen includes other DNA sequences encoding the same CDR3. The V call is TRBV13-2, the J call TRBJ1-1, with D possibly TRBD1 on 6 matching bases. V dropped 5 bases and J dropped 0 bases, with 8 bases sitting between them. CDR1 and CDR2 from the germline V gene are NNHNN and SYGAGS (reference sequence). The CDR3 is 13 amino acids. The covered CDR3 bases are TGTGCCAGCGGGACAGGTGCAAACACA. Amino acid sequence: CASGTGANT. The CDR3 in its entirety is CASGTGANTEVFF.

This clone has a count of ten or more. All gene names here are mouse names. The CDR3 sequence: CASSPRVQGREVFF. The CDR3 bases that were read are TGTGCTAGCAGTCCGAGAGTACAGGGGAGA. The chain is built from TRBV17 and TRBJ1-1; TRBD1 agrees at 7 bases. Sequencing ends 4 residues short of the CDR3 end; the germline J gene provides the rest. The V gene's germline CDR1 is MNHDT and CDR2 YYDKIL. There are 14 residues in the CDR3.

With respect to this clone: Gene and germline names: mouse. The read ends 4 residues early relative to the CDR3; the germline J gene fills the gap. The chain recombines TRBV14 with TRBJ2-4; 10 bases fit TRBD1. The V and J ends lost 2 bases and 0 bases, in that order; junction bases with no gene match: 3. The CDR3 is 16 amino acids. Germline V gene data show CDR1 as SGHDT and CDR2 as FRDEAV. The part of the CDR3 DNA that was read is TGTGCCAGCAGTTTTGAGGACAGGGGGAGTCAAAAC. The encoded protein is CASSFEDRGSQN. The entire CDR3 protein is CASSFEDRGSQNTLYF. Complete variable domain (other parts from reference TRBV14 and TRBJ2-4): EAGVTQSPRYAVLQEGQAVSFWCDPISGHDTLYWYQQPRDQGPQLLVYFRDEAVIDNSQLPSDRFSAVRPKGTNSTLKIQSAKQGDTATYLCASSFEDRGSQNTLYFGAGTRLSVL.

Details on this clone: Mouse germline and gene names are used. The missing CDR3 end, 3 residues past where the read stops, is filled in from the germline J gene. The chain uses TRBV31 and TRBJ1-6; a weak D match, TRBD1 (6 bases). TRBJ1-6 is treated as an ORF (open reading frame) with a function not yet certain. The germline CDR1 and CDR2 sequences are GKSSPN and SITVG. There are 15 residues in the CDR3. The V and J ends lost 0 bases and 7 bases respectively, with 13 bases between them. The CDR3 spells CAWSLGGARNSPLYF. Incomplete CDR3 DNA: TGTGCCTGGAGTCTAGGGGGGGCGCGAAATTCGCCC.

About this clone: The listed genes are named as in mouse. The read comes to an end 4 residues before the CDR3 does, leaving the germline J gene to fill in the end. This chain joins TRBV13-2 and TRBJ2-1, with 13 bases fitting TRBD2. The trim removed 3 bases at V and 3 bases at J, leaving 0 bases unmatched. The CDR3 loop spans 15 amino acids. Germline V gives CDR1 NNHNN, CDR2 SYGAGS (reference sequence). The covered CDR3 bases are TGTGCCAGCGGTGGGACTGGGGGGGCCTATGCT. Residues: CASGGTGGAYA. From start to end, the CDR3 is CASGGTGGAYAEQFF.

A remark on this clone: Genes here carry mouse names. The read stops 4 residues short of the end of the CDR3; the missing end is completed from the germline J gene. The rearrangement joins TRBV29 to TRBJ2-1; tentatively, D is TRBD1 (5 bases). The CDR3 sequence is 13 residues long. The germline CDR1 and CDR2 sequences are MSHET and SYDVDS. The covered CDR3 bases are TGTGCTAGCAGTTTATTAGGGGTGGCT. It is translated as CASSLLGVA. The entire CDR3 is CASSLLGVAEQFF.

With respect to this clone: Each gene name is a mouse one. The CDR3 region is CTCSGGGGDEQYF. CDR3 bases read: TGCACCTGCAGTGGAGGGGGCGGGGAT. The rearrangement uses TRBV1 and TRBJ2-7, with D perhaps TRBD1 (7 bases). The CDR3 end lies 4 residues beyond the end of the read and is filled in from the germline J gene. Germline V CDR1 and CDR2: NSQYPW, LRSPGD (reference sequence). The CDR3 runs to 13 residues.

With respect to this clone: The gene names given are mouse names. The read gets to within 4 residues of the CDR3 end, and the germline J gene fills in the rest. Other nucleotide sequences in the sample specify the same CDR3. V is TRBV5 and J is TRBJ2-7; TRBD2 aligns across 11 bases. The CDR3 runs to 15 residues. Germline V gene sequence: CDR1 LGHNA, CDR2 YNLKQL (reference sequence). The sequenced CDR3 bases are TGTGCCAGCAGCCTCTCCGGGACTGGGGGATAT. Its protein product is CASSLSGTGGY. The whole CDR3 reads CASSLSGTGGYEQYF.

About this clone itself: The germline and genes are mouse ones. The CDR3 end lies 4 residues beyond the end of the read and is filled in from the germline J gene. V usage is TRBV19 and J usage is TRBJ2-2, with D possibly matching TRBD1 (6 bases). CDR3 length equals 15 residues. Trimming took 4 bases from V and 0 from J, leaving 10 bases between them. Germline V CDR1 and CDR2: FNHDT, SITEND (reference sequence). CDR3 protein: CASSARTANTGQLYF. The sequenced part of the CDR3 DNA is TGTGCCAGCAGTGCCCGGACAGCAAACACCGGG.

This clone was detected only a few times. Genes here carry mouse names. The sequenced part of the CDR3 DNA is TGTGCCAGCTCTCTGCCAGGGAGGGAAGCAAACTCC. Translation gives CASSLPGREANS. The entire CDR3 is CASSLPGREANSDYTF. The rearrangement joins TRBV12-1 to TRBJ1-2; a possible D gene is TRBD1 (5 bases). The read comes to an end 4 residues before the CDR3 does, leaving the germline J gene to fill in the end. This CDR3 spans 16 amino acids. V was pared by 1 base and J by 0 bases, with 14 bases between. CDR1 and CDR2 (germline): SGHSN, HYEKVE. Variable domain in full (rest from reference TRBV12-1 and TRBJ1-2): DSGVVQSPRHIIKEKGGRSVLTCIPISGHSNVVWYQQTLGKELKFLIQHYEKVERDKGFLPSRFSVQQFDDYHSEMNMSALELEDSAMYFCASSLPGREANSDYTFGSGTRLLVI.

As concerns this clone: The gene names here belong to mouse. The observed sequence ends 4 residues before the CDR3 terminus, with the missing tail filled in from the germline J gene. The chain couples TRBV13-1 to TRBJ2-4; no firm D call. The germline V gene encodes CDR1 NSHNY and CDR2 SYGAGN. With 0 bases removed from V and 1 base from J, the gap between germline ends came to 6 bases. This CDR3 is 14 amino acids long. CDR3 region: CASSDAQGQNTLYF. Partial CDR3 DNA: TGTGCCAGCAGTGATGCGCAGGGTCAAAAC.

Regarding this clone: The listed genes are named as in mouse. The read ends 4 residues early relative to the CDR3; the germline J gene fills the gap. The V and J genes are TRBV31 and TRBJ2-3; 8 bases agree with TRBD1. The CDR3 covers 13 residues. V gave up 3 bases and J gave up 1 base; unmatched junction bases: 0. Germline-derived CDR1 and CDR2 are GKSSPN and SITVG. The CDR3 bases that were read are TGTGCCTGGAGGGGACAGGGTGCAGAA. This sequence encodes CAWRGQGAE. The whole CDR3 reads CAWRGQGAETLYF.

The table lists this clone with a few counts. Mouse gene names apply. The read ends 4 residues early relative to the CDR3; the germline J gene fills the gap. V gene TRBV19 combines with J gene TRBJ2-3, with TRBD2 identical over 7 bases. The CDR3 covers 16 residues. Trimming at V came to 4 bases and at J to 0 bases, leaving 8 bases not matched to a gene. The germline V gene encodes CDR1 FNHDT and CDR2 SITEND (reference sequence). The part of the CDR3 DNA that was read is TGTGCCAGCAGTCATTACTGGGGAACTAGTGCAGAA. It translates to CASSHYWGTSAE. The complete CDR3 sequence is CASSHYWGTSAETLYF.

This clone has more than one count but fewer than ten. Gene names follow the mouse nomenclature. The read comes to an end 4 residues before the CDR3 does, leaving the germline J gene to fill in the end. The same CDR3 arises from other DNA sequences in this sample as well. This sequence joins TRBV13-3 and TRBJ2-1; 7 bases align to TRBD2. Germline V CDR1 and CDR2: NNHDY, SYVADS. This CDR3 is 14 amino acids long. V was pared by 5 bases and J by 3 bases, with 5 bases of the junction left unmatched. The CDR3 region is CASRTGGGYAEQFF. The DNA read from the CDR3 is TGTGCCAGCAGGACGGGGGGGGGCTATGCT.

This clone has more than one count but fewer than ten. Gene names and germline match the mouse. Sequencing ends 4 residues short of the CDR3 end; the germline J gene provides the rest. This sequence joins TRBV13-3 and TRBJ1-2, with D tentatively TRBD1 (6 bases). Germline loops: CDR1 NNHDY, CDR2 SYVADS. The CDR3 contains 12 residues. The part of the CDR3 DNA that was read is TGTGCCAGCAGCAGCAGGGGACCC. Its translation is CASSSRGP. The full CDR3 sequence reads CASSSRGPDYTF.